Detailed here is one TCR beta chain. As yet, its antigen is unknown. This sample was taken from a study of T cell responses to AZD1222 COVID-19 vaccine. Study conclusions and caveats: The donors showed a predominance of white British ancestry and of females, with possible underestimation of clonal diversity. Reportedly, nearly half of unique spike TCRs recognized epitopes outside B.1.351/B.1.1.7 mutations.

Generated by immunoSEQ multiplex PCR, the TCRdb table keeps only in-frame clones and is missing some. Among roughly 70,000 clones listed, around nine tenths were seen once. V lost 3 bases and J lost 0, with 7 bases in between. Germline V gene data show CDR1 as SGDLS and CDR2 as YYNGEE. CDR3 size: 15 residues. The sequences come from peripheral blood, collected 28 days after the second dose of the MenACWY control vaccine. This TCR was recovered from an adult who received the MenACWY meningococcal vaccine as a control. V usage is TRBV9 and J usage is TRBJ1-6; the D is unclear. The CDR3 sequence: CASSALDSYNSPLHF. In DNA form, the CDR3 reads TGTGCCAGCAGCGCTCTGGACTCCTATAATTCACCCCTCCACTTT.